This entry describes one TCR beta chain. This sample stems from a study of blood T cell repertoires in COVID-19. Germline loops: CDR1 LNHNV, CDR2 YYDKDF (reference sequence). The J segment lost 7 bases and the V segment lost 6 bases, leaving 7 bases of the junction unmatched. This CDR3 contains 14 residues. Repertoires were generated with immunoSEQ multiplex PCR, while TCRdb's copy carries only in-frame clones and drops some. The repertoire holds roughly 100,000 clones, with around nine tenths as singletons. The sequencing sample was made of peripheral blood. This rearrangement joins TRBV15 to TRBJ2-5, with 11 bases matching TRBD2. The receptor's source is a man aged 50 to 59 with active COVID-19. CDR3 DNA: TGTGCCACCAGACTAGCGGGGGCAGGGGTGACCCAGTACTTC. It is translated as CATRLAGAGVTQYF.